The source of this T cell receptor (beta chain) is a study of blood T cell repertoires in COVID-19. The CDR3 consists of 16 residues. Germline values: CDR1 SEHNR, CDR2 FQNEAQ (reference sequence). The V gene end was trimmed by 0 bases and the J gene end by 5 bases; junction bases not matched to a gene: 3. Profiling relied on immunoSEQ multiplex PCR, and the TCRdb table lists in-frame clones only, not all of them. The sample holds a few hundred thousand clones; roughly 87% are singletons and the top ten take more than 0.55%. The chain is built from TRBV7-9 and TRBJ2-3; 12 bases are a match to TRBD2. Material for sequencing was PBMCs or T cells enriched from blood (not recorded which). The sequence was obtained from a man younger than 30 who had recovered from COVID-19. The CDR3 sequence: CASSLALLAGGDTQYF. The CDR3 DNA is TGTGCCAGCAGCTTAGCGCTACTAGCGGGAGGAGATACGCAGTATTTT. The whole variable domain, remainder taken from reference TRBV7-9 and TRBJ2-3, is DTGVSQNPRHKITKRGQNVTFRCDPISEHNRLYWYRQTLGQGPEFLTYFQNEAQLEKSRLLSDRFSAERPKGSFSTLEIQRTEQGDSAMYLCASSLALLAGGDTQYFGPGTRLTVL.